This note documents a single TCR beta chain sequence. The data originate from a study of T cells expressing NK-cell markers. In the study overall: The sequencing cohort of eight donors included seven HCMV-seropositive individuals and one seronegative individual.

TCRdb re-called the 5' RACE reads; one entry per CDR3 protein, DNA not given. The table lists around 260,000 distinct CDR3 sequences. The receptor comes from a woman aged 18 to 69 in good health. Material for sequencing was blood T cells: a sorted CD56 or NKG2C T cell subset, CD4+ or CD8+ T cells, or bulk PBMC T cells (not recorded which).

This CDR3 is CASTGDWESEQYF. The V gene is TRBV12-3 or TRBV12-4, the J gene TRBJ2-7; the TRBD1 assignment by TCRdb is unverifiable without DNA. The CDR3 contains 13 residues.